This is a list of T cell receptor beta chains from one sample in a study of blood T cell repertoires in COVID-19. Profiling relied on immunoSEQ multiplex PCR, and the TCRdb table lists in-frame clones only, not all of them. The table records 80,000 to 100,000 clones, around 96% of them present only once. The specimen sequenced was peripheral blood. These receptor sequences come from a human donor with active COVID-19. The donor label of this sample is uncertain. The CDR3 runs from the conserved cysteine through the conserved F or W. Fields, in order: J gene, D gene, clone size, V gene, CDR3 DNA, CDR3 protein. D genes are given only for firm matches. Where a row states a size, it is once, few, many or the class of an expanded clone; other rows omit it.

TRBJ2-1 TRBD2 NA TRBV9 TGTGCCAGCACCACCAGCGGGAGGGCCCACAATGAGCAGTTCTTC CASTTSGRAHNEQFF
TRBJ2-1 NA NA TRBV13 TGTGCCAGCAGCTCTCCGGGGGCCTACAATGAGCAGTTCTTC CASSSPGAYNEQFF
TRBJ2-7 NA NA TRBV12-5 TGTGCTAGTGGTTTGGTACTAGGGATGCTTGAAGAGCAGTACTTC CASGLVLGMLEEQYF
TRBJ1-5 NA NA TRBV19 TGTGCCAGTAGTATTTATAAGAGCGGCAATCAGCCCCAGCATTTT CASSIYKSGNQPQHF
TRBJ1-5 NA NA TRBV18 TGTGCCAGCTCAACAGGGTTGGACCAGCCCCAGCATTTT CASSTGLDQPQHF
TRBJ1-4 NA once TRBV2 TGTGCCAGCAGTGTGACAGATGCAACTAATGAAAAACTGTTTTTT CASSVTDATNEKLFF
TRBJ1-5 TRBD1 NA TRBV29-1 TGCAGCGTTGCCGGGACAGGGTATAATCAGCCCCAGCATTTT CSVAGTGYNQPQHF
TRBJ1-2 NA NA TRBV6-5 TGTGCCAGCAGTTACGTGGCAGGCTATGGCTACACCTTC CASSYVAGYGYTF
TRBJ1-1 NA NA TRBV6-9 TGTGCCAGCAGTCCGACAGCCTGGAGTGAAGCTTTCTTT CASSPTAWSEAFF
TRBJ2-1 NA NA TRBV28 TGTGCCAGCAGCAAAGGACTGACTTTCTTCAATGAGCAGTTCTTC CASSKGLTFFNEQFF
TRBJ2-6 NA NA TRBV7-2 TGTGCCAGCAGCTTAGACGGGTCTGGGGCCAACGTCCTGACTTTC CASSLDGSGANVLTF
TRBJ1-1 NA NA TRBV11-1 TGTGCCAGCACCCTAAGGGGGGGCGCCGGCACTGAAGCTTTCTTT CASTLRGGAGTEAFF
TRBJ2-1 TRBD1 NA TRBV2 TGTGCCAGCAGTGGGGGACAGGGGTCCTACAATGAGCAGTTCTTC CASSGGQGSYNEQFF
TRBJ2-2 NA NA TRBV4-2 TGTGCCAGCAGCCAAGTGGAAACGGGGAGAAACACCGGGGAGCTGTTTTTT CASSQVETGRNTGELFF
TRBJ1-1 NA NA TRBV25-1 TGTGCCAGCCGACAATCGGGGGGCACTGAAGCTTTCTTT CASRQSGGTEAFF
TRBJ1-3 TRBD1 NA TRBV28 TGTGCCAGCAGTAAGGGGGCTGGTGGAAACACCATATATTTT CASSKGAGGNTIYF
TRBJ1-2 TRBD1 NA TRBV5-1 TGCGCCAGCAGCTTGGAGGCAGGGGGTGGTGGCTACACCTTC CASSLEAGGGGYTF
TRBJ2-5 TRBD2 NA TRBV9 TGTGCCAGCAGCACTATAGCGGGGCCCCAAGAGACCCAGTACTTC CASSTIAGPQETQYF
TRBJ1-1 TRBD1 NA TRBV6-5 TGTGCCAGCAGTACCGCGACAGGGGGGAACACTGAAGCTTTCTTT CASSTATGGNTEAFF